Following are 21 T cell receptor beta chains from one sample sequenced in a study of cytomegalovirus exposure and HLA in healthy donors. Amplification used 60 Vbeta primers and 13 Jbeta primers. Sequencing used immunoSEQ multiplex PCR; TCRdb keeps in-frame clones, though not all of them. The table lists some 120,000 clones, 75% to 85% of them singletons. Sequences were obtained from PBMCs. Receptor source: a man aged 25 to 45 in good health and CMV-seronegative.

V gene TRBV28 combines with J gene TRBJ1-1, with TRBD1 matching over 7 bases. The CDR3 loop spans 13 amino acids. Losses at the gene ends were 8 bases for V and 0 bases for J; bases not matched to a gene: 3. Germline CDR1 MDHEN, CDR2 SYDVKM. The CDR3 DNA reads as TGTGCCAGCCGGGACAGAATGAACACTGAAGCTTTCTTT. Residues: CASRDRMNTEAFF.

V gene TRBV6-1 combines with J gene TRBJ2-3, with 7 bases that match TRBD2. The germline V gene encodes CDR1 MNHNS and CDR2 SASEGT. V gave up 4 bases and J gave up 0 bases; unmatched junction bases: 1. The CDR3 contains 14 residues. CDR3: CASSVLASTDTQYF. The CDR3 bases are TGTGCCAGCAGTGTACTAGCGAGCACAGATACGCAGTATTTT.

This chain uses TRBV19 with TRBJ2-1; a possible D gene is TRBD2 (6 bases). In germline, CDR1 is LNHDA, CDR2 SQIVND (reference sequence). The V gene lost 8 bases and the J gene lost 9 bases, with 20 bases spanning the gap. The CDR3 is 14 residues long. The CDR3 bases are TGTGCCAGTGGGGACTCCCGGGAATGGAGTGAGCAGTTCTTC. Translation: CASGDSREWSEQFF.

This chain links TRBV7-2 with TRBJ1-4; possible D gene TRBD1, 5 bases. Trimming pared 5 bases from V and 8 bases from J, leaving 18 bases between. Germline V gives CDR1 SGHTA, CDR2 FQGNSA. CDR3 length: 15 residues. The CDR3 region is CASSPWGRVEEKLFF. The CDR3, as DNA: TGTGCCAGCAGCCCCTGGGGCAGGGTGGAGGAAAAACTGTTTTTT. Full variable domain (rest looked up from reference TRBV7-2 and TRBJ1-4): GAGVSQSPSNKVTEKGKDVELRCDPISGHTALYWYRQSLGQGLEFLIYFQGNSAPDKSGLPSDRFSAERTGGSVSTLTIQRTQQEDSAVYLCASSPWGRVEEKLFFGSGTQLSVL.

Only a few counts were recorded for this clone. The chain has TRBV9 and TRBJ1-1; D perhaps matches TRBD1 (5 bases). There are 13 residues in the CDR3. The V and J ends lost 4 bases and 3 bases respectively, with 10 bases between them. Germline V gene lookup returns CDR1 SGDLS and CDR2 YYNGEE. CDR3: CASSPRGDTEAFF. The CDR3 DNA sequence: TGTGCCAGCAGCCCTCGGGGGGACACTGAAGCTTTCTTT.

This chain uses TRBV6-5 with TRBJ2-3, with 8 bases that match TRBD1. CDR1 and CDR2 from the germline V gene are MNHEY and SVGAGI. There are 15 residues in the CDR3. V gave up 7 bases and J gave up 6 bases; unmatched junction bases: 12. The CDR3 DNA follows: TGTGCCAGCAAACCTGGACAGGGTTGGGGTGATACGCAGTATTTT. Its translation is CASKPGQGWGDTQYF.

This chain links TRBV7-8 with TRBJ2-7; 7 nucleotides align to TRBD1. There are 15 residues in the CDR3. The V segment lost 3 bases and the J segment 0 bases; nucleotides outside the gene matches: 5. Germline-derived CDR1 and CDR2 are SGHVS and FQNEAQ. This CDR3 reads CASSFATGSSYEQYF. The CDR3 DNA reads TGTGCCAGCAGCTTTGCGACAGGGAGCTCCTACGAGCAGTACTTC.

This sequence joins TRBV30 and TRBJ2-7; the D is unclear. Germline V gene data show CDR1 as GTSNPN and CDR2 as SVGIG (reference sequence). The CDR3 runs 11 residues. V was trimmed by 0 bases and J by 4 bases, leaving 4 bases between them. The CDR3 DNA is TGTGCCTGGAGTGTGCGGTACGAGCAGTACTTC. Residues: CAWSVRYEQYF.

This chain links TRBV13 with TRBJ2-7; the match to TRBD2 covers 14 bases. Germline CDR1 and CDR2: PRHDT and FYEKMQ (reference sequence). This CDR3 has 18 residues. V lost 6 bases, J lost 8 bases, and 18 bases stayed unmatched. CDR3 in DNA: TGTGCCAGCAGACCAACCGGGACTAGCGGGAGTGGGGCCTGGAAGCAGTACTTC. It translates to CASRPTGTSGSGAWKQYF.

The chain joins TRBV2 to TRBJ1-2; a weak D match, TRBD1 (6 bases). This CDR3 is 12 amino acids long. CDR1 SNHLY and CDR2 FYNNEI come from the germline V gene. V shed 5 bases and J shed 6 bases, with 10 bases lying between them. Here the CDR3 DNA reads TGTGCCAGCAGTAAGGGGGGGAATGGCTACACCTTC. Protein sequence: CASSKGGNGYTF.

This chain uses TRBV7-2 with TRBJ1-1; D is unresolved. Germline V gene lookup returns CDR1 SGHTA and CDR2 FQGNSA. Trimming left V 3 bases short and J 5 bases short, with 13 bases between. This CDR3 contains 14 residues. The CDR3 region has the DNA TGTGCCAGCAGCTTTATTTCTAGTCTGACTGAAGCTTTCTTT. Its translation: CASSFISSLTEAFF.

The chain couples TRBV7-9 to TRBJ1-1; D uncertain. The CDR3 is 12 amino acids. CDR1 and CDR2 from the germline V gene are SEHNR and FQNEAQ (reference sequence). The V and J ends lost 2 bases and 6 bases respectively, with 7 bases between them. The CDR3 loop reads CASSLFGPEAFF. In nucleotides, the CDR3 is TGTGCCAGCAGCTTATTTGGGCCTGAAGCTTTCTTT.

The chain has TRBV19 and TRBJ2-2; a possible D gene is TRBD1 (5 bases). V gave up 5 bases and J gave up 5 bases, with 12 bases separating them. CDR1 LNHDA and CDR2 SQIVND come from the germline V gene (reference sequence). The CDR3 extends over 14 amino acids. Written as DNA, the CDR3 is TGTGCCAGTAGTTGGGGCGGATCAACCGGGGAGCTGTTTTTT. Encoded protein: CASSWGGSTGELFF.

The J gene is TRBJ2-7, the V gene TRBV6-6, with a tentative D call TRBD1 (5 bases). With 7 bases removed from V and 6 bases from J, the gap between germline ends came to 19 bases. This CDR3 is built from 14 residues. Per the germline V gene, CDR1 is MNHNY and CDR2 is SVGAGI (reference sequence). This chain's CDR3 is CASTEAGSRPEQYF. The CDR3, as DNA: TGTGCCAGCACTGAGGCAGGGTCTAGGCCCGAGCAGTACTTC.

The CDR3 bases are TGTGCCAGCAGCCAAGAGATAGATTCGGAGACCCAGTACTTC. Its translation: CASSQEIDSETQYF. The chain uses TRBV4-2 and TRBJ2-5; D remains ambiguous. In germline, CDR1 is LGHNA, CDR2 YNFKEQ. Trimming cost V 0 bases and J 5 bases, with 10 bases left between them. This CDR3 spans 14 amino acids.

The genes are TRBV5-4 and TRBJ1-1; no definite D call. V lost 4 bases and J 1 base, leaving 14 bases between the germline ends. Germline V gene sequence: CDR1 SGHNT, CDR2 YYREEE (reference sequence). CDR3 length: 15 amino acids. The CDR3 loop is CASSLIARGNTEAFF. The CDR3 DNA sequence: TGTGCCAGCAGCCTGATTGCACGGGGGAACACTGAAGCTTTCTTT.

The chain joins TRBV30 to TRBJ2-7; D possibly corresponds to TRBD2 (8 bases). The CDR3 sequence is 13 residues long. Germline CDR1 GTSNPN, CDR2 SVGIG (reference sequence). The V end was cut by 3 bases, the J end by 9 bases, with 18 bases between. CDR3: CAWRNGRDSSQYF. CDR3 sequence (DNA): TGTGCCTGGAGGAACGGGAGGGACAGCTCGCAGTACTTC. Full variable domain (rest looked up from reference TRBV30 and TRBJ2-7): SQTIHQWPATLVQPVGSPLSLECTVEGTSNPNLYWYRQAAGRGLQLLFYSVGIGQISSEVPQNLSASRPQDRQFILSSKKLLLSDSGFYLCAWRNGRDSSQYFGPGTRLTVT.

The rearrangement uses TRBV6-1 and TRBJ2-7; 9 bases agree with TRBD2. CDR1 is MNHNS and CDR2 is SASEGT in the germline V gene. V shed 2 bases, J shed 3 bases, and the junction held 8 bases outside the gene matches. The CDR3 loop spans 16 amino acids. Here the CDR3 DNA reads TGTGCCAGCAGTGAAACATCCCTAGCGGGATTCTACGAGCAGTACTTC. Protein product: CASSETSLAGFYEQYF.

The chain uses TRBV5-5 and TRBJ2-5, with a weak D call TRBD1 (6 bases). Trimming removed 4 bases from V and 5 bases from J, with 18 bases in between. The CDR3 spans 15 residues. The germline V gene encodes CDR1 SGHKS and CDR2 YYEKEE (reference sequence). The CDR3 is CASSPGAGELETQYF. The CDR3 bases are TGTGCCAGCAGCCCCGGGGCAGGGGAGTTGGAGACCCAGTACTTC.

The genes are TRBV9 and TRBJ2-7, with 11 bases fitting TRBD1. Germline V gene lookup returns CDR1 SGDLS and CDR2 YYNGEE. This CDR3 is 15 amino acids long. V lost 3 bases, J lost 9 bases, and 11 bases stayed unmatched. The CDR3: CASSAPGTGGFRQYF. Written as DNA, the CDR3 is TGTGCCAGCAGCGCACCGGGGACAGGGGGATTTCGGCAGTACTTC.

V and J are TRBV4-1 and TRBJ1-1; D is possibly TRBD1 (5 bases). The CDR3 is 14 amino acids. Per germline, CDR1 MGHRA and CDR2 YSYEKL. The V end lost 5 bases, the J end lost 3 bases, and 13 bases lay between the germline ends. The CDR3 region has the DNA TGCGCCAGCAGCTCCCCAACCAGGGACACTGAAGCTTTCTTT. It encodes CASSSPTRDTEAFF.